This entry concerns a single T cell receptor (beta chain). This clonotype was found many times. Its antigen is unknown. Base quality data are lacking; no much larger clone is found one base away. The treatment or condition label, as the study defines it: live attenuated yellow fever vaccine strain. PBMCs were isolated from peripheral blood using a standard Ficoll-Paque protocol. Dynabeads CD4 and CD8 positive selection kits were used to isolate the CD4 and CD8 T-cell fractions. TriZol was used to extract RNA from bulk PBMCs, from CD4 and CD8 fractions, and from dextramer-positive and dextramer-negative fractions. Sequenced using an Illumina NovaSeq 6000. TCR cDNA was synthesized by 5'RACE template switching, which introduced a universal primer site and unique molecular identifiers. Priming of cDNA synthesis was performed from both the TCR alpha and TCR beta constant segments. Library amplification involved two PCR steps, and the second step added sample barcodes and sequencing adapters. Sequencing of libraries was performed on Illumina HiSeq 2500 (2x100 bp) or NovaSeq (2x150 bp). Per the original workflow: Demultiplexing of reads and collapsing into UMI consensus sequences were performed with MIGEC, and V(D)J alignment was carried out with MiXCR. Vaccine-responding clonotypes were defined with edgeR using replicate PBMC samples, requiring FDR below 0.01 and a log2 fold change above 5 up to day 15. CD4 or CD8 identity was assigned to each bulk clonotype according to whether the clonotype was present at higher abundance in the sequenced CD4 repertoire or the sequenced CD8 repertoire. The public reads were reprocessed in TCRdb via fastp at Q25 and MiXCR, keeping in-frame beta chains. Rows merge per CDR3 protein into single entries with the most common DNA and genes. What appears here as the V and J calls and clone size reflects TCRdb's work, not the paper's. This sample comprises 150,000 or so distinct CDR3 sequences, approximately 10% of them detected only once. Together, the top ten hold 35% to 40% of the sample.

The CDR3, from cysteine to phenylalanine, totals 16 residues. The read is trimmed to its CDR3 DNA, 48 bases read in frame from base 1. V lost 3 bases and J lost 0 bases; the stretch between them is 12 bases long. CDR1 and CDR2 are read off the germline V gene as SGHAT and FQNNGV. These data come from a study of T cells after yellow fever vaccination (dated by TCRdb to about 2019). Background on the whole study: The SMART-Seq v4 Ultra Low Input RNA kit was used to prepare libraries from fractions with low cell numbers. To follow T-cell clones before and after primary and booster YFV17D yellow fever vaccination, bulk TCR alpha and beta repertoires were sequenced over time. The cohort comprised two healthy male donors, one aged 18 to 30 and one aged 30 to 40 years. Bulk PBMC replicates and cell subsets were isolated from blood drawn at multiple timepoints before and after both primary and secondary immunization.

Summary of the overall study and its limitations: The study included only a couple of donors, which limits how far the findings can be generalized. After the booster, most of the clones that had expanded following primary vaccination were detected again (almost 98% of CD4 and around 87% of CD8), which suggests that memory was broadly maintained. Computational filtering was needed because FACS-sorted repertoires could contain abundant contaminating clonotypes from the bulk population. A small share of clonotypes occurred in both CD4 and CD8 compartments, likely arising from convergent recombination. Compared with the primary T-cell response, the secondary T-cell response was faster but weaker, reaching its peak on day 5 rather than on day 15.

The starting material was CD8+ T cells sorted from PBMCs, obtained 45 days after the yellow fever booster vaccination. The clonotype was recovered from a man younger than 30 who received the YFV17D yellow fever vaccine. The chain uses TRBV11-2 and TRBJ2-4; no D gene can be assigned with confidence. The nucleotides are TGTGCCAGCAGCTTGACTCCGACGCTAGCCAAAAACATTCAGTACTTC. This sequence encodes CASSLTPTLAKNIQYF.